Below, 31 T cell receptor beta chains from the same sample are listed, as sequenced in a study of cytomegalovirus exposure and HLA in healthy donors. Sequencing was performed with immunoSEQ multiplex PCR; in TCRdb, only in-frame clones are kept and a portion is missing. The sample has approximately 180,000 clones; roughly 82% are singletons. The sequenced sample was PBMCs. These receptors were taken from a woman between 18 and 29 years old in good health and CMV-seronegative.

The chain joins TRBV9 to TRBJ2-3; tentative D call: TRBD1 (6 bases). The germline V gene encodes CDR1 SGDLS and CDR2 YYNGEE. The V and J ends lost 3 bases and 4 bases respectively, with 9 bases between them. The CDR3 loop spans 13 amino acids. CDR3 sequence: CASSGGGPDTQYF. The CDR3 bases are TGTGCCAGCAGCGGAGGGGGACCAGATACGCAGTATTTT.

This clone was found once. DNA of the CDR3: TGTGCCAGCAGCCGCTCATTAGGGGGCAGGAAGAACACCATATATTTT. Its translation: CASSRSLGGRKNTIYF. V gene TRBV14 combines with J gene TRBJ1-3, with TRBD1 matching over 7 bases. V shed 4 bases and J 7 bases; nucleotides not matched to a gene: 13. The CDR3 has 16 amino acids. Looked up from germline, CDR1 is SGHDN and CDR2 is FVKESK.

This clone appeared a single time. Here the CDR3 DNA reads TGTGCCACCAGCAGAGTAGCTAGCGCCGGCCAAGAGACCCAGTACTTC. Translated: CATSRVASAGQETQYF. The V gene is TRBV15, the J gene TRBJ2-5, with a possible D match to TRBD2 (6 bases). The germline V gene has CDR1 LNHNV and CDR2 YYDKDF (reference sequence). This CDR3 has 16 residues. Trimming pared 1 base from V and 1 base from J, leaving 13 bases between.

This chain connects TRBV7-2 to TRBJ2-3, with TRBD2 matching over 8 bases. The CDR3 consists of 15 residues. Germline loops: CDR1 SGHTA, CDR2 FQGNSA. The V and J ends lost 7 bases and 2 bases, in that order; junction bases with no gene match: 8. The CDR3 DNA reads TGTGCCAGCACCCGAACGGGAGGGACCACAGATACGCAGTATTTT. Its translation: CASTRTGGTTDTQYF.

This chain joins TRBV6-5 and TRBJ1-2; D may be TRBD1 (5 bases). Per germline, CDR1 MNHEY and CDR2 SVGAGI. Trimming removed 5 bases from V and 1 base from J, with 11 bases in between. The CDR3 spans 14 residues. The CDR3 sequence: CASSREQVNYGYTF. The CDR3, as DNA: TGTGCCAGCAGTAGGGAACAGGTTAACTATGGCTACACCTTC.

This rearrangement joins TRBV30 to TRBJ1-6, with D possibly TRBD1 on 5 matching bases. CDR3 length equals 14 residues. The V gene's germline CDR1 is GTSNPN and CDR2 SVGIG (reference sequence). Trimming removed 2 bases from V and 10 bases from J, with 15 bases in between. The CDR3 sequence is CAWSPLQGSSPLHF. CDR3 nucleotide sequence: TGTGCCTGGAGTCCTCTCCAGGGAAGCTCACCCCTCCACTTT.

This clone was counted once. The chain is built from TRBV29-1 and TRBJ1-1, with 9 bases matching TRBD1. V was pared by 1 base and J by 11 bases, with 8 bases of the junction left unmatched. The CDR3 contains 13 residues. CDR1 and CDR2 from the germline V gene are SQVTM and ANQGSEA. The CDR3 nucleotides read TGCAGCGTTGAAGCATTAACAGGGGGCGCGGCTTTCTTT. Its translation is CSVEALTGGAAFF.

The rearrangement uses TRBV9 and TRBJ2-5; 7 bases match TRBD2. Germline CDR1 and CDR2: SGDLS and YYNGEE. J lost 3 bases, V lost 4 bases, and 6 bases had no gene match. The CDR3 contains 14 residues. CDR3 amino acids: CASSPHLAEETQYF. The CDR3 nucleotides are TGTGCCAGCAGCCCCCACCTAGCGGAAGAGACCCAGTACTTC.

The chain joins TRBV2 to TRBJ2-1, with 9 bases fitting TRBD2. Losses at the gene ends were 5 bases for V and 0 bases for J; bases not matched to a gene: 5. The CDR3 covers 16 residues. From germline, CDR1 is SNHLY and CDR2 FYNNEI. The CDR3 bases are TGTGCCAGCAGTACAGCGGGGGGTAGCTCCTACAATGAGCAGTTCTTC. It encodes CASSTAGGSSYNEQFF.

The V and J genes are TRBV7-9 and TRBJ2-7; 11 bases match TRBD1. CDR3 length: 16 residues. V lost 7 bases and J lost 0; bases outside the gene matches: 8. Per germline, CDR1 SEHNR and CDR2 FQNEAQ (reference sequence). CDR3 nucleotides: TGTGCCAGCACCAAAGGGGGGACAGGGGGCTCCTACGAGCAGTACTTC. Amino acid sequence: CASTKGGTGGSYEQYF.

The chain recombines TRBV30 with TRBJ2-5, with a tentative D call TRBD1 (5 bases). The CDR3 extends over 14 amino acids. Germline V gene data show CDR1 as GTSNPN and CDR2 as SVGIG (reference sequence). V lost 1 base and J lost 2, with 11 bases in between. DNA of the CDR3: TGTGCCTGGAGTGGGGGCCAGGGACAAGAGACCCAGTACTTC. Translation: CAWSGGQGQETQYF.

This CDR3 is CASSEAGAGTSPRGTIYF. The CDR3 DNA is TGTGCCAGCAGTGAAGCGGGGGCAGGGACTAGCCCTCGAGGCACCATATATTTT. V is TRBV6-1 and J is TRBJ1-3; maybe TRBD1 (6 bases). The CDR3 extends over 18 amino acids. Trimming took 0 bases from V and 9 from J, leaving 24 bases between them. Germline CDR1 is MNHNS and CDR2 is SASEGT.

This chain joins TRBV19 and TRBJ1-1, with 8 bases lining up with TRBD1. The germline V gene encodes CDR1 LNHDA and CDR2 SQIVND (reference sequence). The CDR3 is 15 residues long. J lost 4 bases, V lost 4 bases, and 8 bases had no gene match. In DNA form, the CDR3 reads TGTGCCAGTAGTACTCCGGACAGGGCGGGCACTGAAGCTTTCTTT. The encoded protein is CASSTPDRAGTEAFF.

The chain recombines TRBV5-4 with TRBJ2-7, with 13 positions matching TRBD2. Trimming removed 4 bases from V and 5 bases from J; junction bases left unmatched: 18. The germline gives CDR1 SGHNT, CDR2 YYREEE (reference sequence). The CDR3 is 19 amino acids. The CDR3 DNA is TGTGCCAGCAGCCCAACCGTAAAAACTAGCGGGGGGGCTAGGGACGAGCAGTACTTC. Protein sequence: CASSPTVKTSGGARDEQYF.

The CDR3 spells CACTLHFSGNTIYF. DNA of the CDR3: TGTGCCTGTACCCTCCACTTCTCTGGAAACACCATATATTTT. The chain joins TRBV30 to TRBJ1-3; D is unclear. CDR3 size: 14 residues. Trimming stripped 6 bases from V and 0 bases from J, with 12 bases between. CDR1 is GTSNPN, CDR2 SVGIG, per germline (reference sequence).

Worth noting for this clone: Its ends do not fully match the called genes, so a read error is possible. CDR3 DNA sequence: TGTGCCAGCAGACCTCGGACTAGCTCCGACAATGAGCAGTTCTTC. The encoded protein is CASRPRTSSDNEQFF. The genes are TRBV27 and TRBJ2-1; 8 bases agree with TRBD2. The CDR3 is made up of 15 amino acids. Germline CDR1 reads MNHEY; CDR2 reads SMNVEV (reference sequence).

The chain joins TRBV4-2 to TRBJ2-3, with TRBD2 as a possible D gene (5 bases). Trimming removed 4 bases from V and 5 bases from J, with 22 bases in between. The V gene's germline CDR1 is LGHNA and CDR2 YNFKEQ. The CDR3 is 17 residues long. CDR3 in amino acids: CASSPELNSGFKDTQYF. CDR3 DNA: TGTGCCAGCAGCCCCGAGCTTAACTCGGGATTCAAAGATACGCAGTATTTT.

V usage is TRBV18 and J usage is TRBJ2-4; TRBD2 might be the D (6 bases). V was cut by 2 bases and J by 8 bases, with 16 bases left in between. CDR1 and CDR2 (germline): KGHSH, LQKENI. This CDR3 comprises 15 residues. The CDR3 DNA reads TGTGCCAGCTCACCAATGCGCGGGGAAAAAGACATTCAGTACTTC. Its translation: CASSPMRGEKDIQYF.

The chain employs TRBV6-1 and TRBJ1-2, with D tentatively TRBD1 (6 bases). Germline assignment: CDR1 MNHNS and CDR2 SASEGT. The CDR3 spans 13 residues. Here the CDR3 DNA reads TGTGCGGGTCGACAGGCCCGTAACTATGGCTACACCTTC. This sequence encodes CAGRQARNYGYTF.

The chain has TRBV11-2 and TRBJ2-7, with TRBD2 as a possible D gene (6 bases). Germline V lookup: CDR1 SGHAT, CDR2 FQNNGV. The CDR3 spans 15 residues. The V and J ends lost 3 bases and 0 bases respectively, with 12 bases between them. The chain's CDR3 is CASSFGTASSYEQYF. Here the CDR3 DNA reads TGTGCCAGCAGCTTCGGGACTGCGAGCTCCTACGAGCAGTACTTC.

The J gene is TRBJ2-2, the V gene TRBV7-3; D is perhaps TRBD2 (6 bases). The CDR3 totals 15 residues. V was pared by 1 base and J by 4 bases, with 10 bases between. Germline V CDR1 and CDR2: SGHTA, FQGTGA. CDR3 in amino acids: CASSLSPGATGELFF. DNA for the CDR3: TGTGCCAGCAGCTTAAGTCCGGGAGCCACCGGGGAGCTGTTTTTT.

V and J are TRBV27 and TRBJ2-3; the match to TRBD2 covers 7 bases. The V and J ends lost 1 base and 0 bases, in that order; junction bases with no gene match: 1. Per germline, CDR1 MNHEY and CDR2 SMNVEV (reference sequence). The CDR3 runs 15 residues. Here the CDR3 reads CASSLFSGSTDTQYF. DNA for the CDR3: TGTGCCAGCAGTTTATTTAGCGGGAGCACAGATACGCAGTATTTT.

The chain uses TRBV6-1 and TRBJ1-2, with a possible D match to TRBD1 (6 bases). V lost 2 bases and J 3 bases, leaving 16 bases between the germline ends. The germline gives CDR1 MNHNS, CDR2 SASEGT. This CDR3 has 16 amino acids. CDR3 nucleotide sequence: TGTGCCAGCAGTGAAAACAGGGTGGGGGGGGACTATGGCTACACCTTC. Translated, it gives CASSENRVGGDYGYTF.

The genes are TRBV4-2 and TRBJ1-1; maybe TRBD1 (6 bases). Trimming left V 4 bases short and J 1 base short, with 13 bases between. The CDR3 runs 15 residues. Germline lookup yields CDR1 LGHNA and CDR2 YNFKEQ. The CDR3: CASSPKGRGNTEAFF. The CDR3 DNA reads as TGTGCCAGCAGCCCAAAGGGCAGGGGGAACACTGAAGCTTTCTTT.

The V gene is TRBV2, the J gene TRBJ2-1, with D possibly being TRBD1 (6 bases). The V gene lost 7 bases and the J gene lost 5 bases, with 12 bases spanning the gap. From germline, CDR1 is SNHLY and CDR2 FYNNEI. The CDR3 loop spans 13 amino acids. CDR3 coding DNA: TGTGCCAGCAAGAAGGACAGAAACAATGAGCAGTTCTTC. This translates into CASKKDRNNEQFF.

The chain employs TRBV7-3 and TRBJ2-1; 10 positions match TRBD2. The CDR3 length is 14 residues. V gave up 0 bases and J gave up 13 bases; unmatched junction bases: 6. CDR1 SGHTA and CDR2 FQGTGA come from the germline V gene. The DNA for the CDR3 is TGTGCCAGCAGCTTAACCCCTAGCGGGGGACTTCAGTTCTTC. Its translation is CASSLTPSGGLQFF.

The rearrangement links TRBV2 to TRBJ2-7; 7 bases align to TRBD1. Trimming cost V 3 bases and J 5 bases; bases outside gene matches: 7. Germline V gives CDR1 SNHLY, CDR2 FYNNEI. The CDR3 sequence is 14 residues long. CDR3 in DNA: TGTGCCAGCAGTGATCAGGGACAGAAGAACGAGCAGTACTTC. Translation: CASSDQGQKNEQYF.

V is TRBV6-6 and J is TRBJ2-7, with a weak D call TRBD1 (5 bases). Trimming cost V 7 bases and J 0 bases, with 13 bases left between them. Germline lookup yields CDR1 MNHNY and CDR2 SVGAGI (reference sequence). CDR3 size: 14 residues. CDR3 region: CASTLTVPSYEQYF. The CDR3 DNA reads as TGTGCCAGCACTTTGACAGTACCCTCCTACGAGCAGTACTTC.

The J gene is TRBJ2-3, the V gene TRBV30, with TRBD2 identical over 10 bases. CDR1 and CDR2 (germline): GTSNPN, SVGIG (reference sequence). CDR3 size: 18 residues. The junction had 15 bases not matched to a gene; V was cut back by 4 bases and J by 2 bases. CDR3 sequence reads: CAWTRSLAGAAFTDTQYF. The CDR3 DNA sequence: TGTGCCTGGACCCGATCGCTAGCGGGGGCCGCATTCACAGATACGCAGTATTTT. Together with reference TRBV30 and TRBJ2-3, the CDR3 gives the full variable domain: SQTIHQWPATLVQPVGSPLSLECTVEGTSNPNLYWYRQAAGRGLQLLFYSVGIGQISSEVPQNLSASRPQDRQFILSSKKLLLSDSGFYLCAWTRSLAGAAFTDTQYFGPGTRLTVL.

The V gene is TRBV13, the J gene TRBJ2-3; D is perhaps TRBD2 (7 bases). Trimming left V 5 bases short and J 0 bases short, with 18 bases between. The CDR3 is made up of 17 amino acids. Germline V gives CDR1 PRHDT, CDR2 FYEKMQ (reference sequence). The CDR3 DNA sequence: TGTGCCAGCAGCAGTCACGGGGGGCCCGCCAGCACAGATACGCAGTATTTT. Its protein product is CASSSHGGPASTDTQYF. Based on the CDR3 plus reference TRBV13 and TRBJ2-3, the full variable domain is AAGVIQSPRHLIKEKRETATLKCYPIPRHDTVYWYQQGPGQDPQFLISFYEKMQSDKGSIPDRFSAQQFSDYHSELNMSSLELGDSALYFCASSSHGGPASTDTQYFGPGTRLTVL.

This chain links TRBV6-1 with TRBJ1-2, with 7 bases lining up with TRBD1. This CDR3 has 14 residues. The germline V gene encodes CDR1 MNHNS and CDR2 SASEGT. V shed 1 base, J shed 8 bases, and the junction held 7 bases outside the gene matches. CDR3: CASSEGTGRGGYTF. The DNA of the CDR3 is TGTGCCAGCAGTGAAGGGACAGGCCGAGGGGGCTACACCTTC.